One sample yielded the 6 T cell receptor beta chains listed below, sequenced in a study of vaccination and CD4 T cells after COVID-19. With the Oncomine TCR Beta short-read assay, DNA from cultured CD4+ T cells was sequenced. In TCRdb, the PCR reads were re-called with MiXCR into one record per CDR3 protein. The data show almost 15,000 distinct CDR3 sequences, roughly a fifth seen once. These TCRs are of unknown antigen specificity. The treatment was: 10-day PBMC culture with coronavirus spike peptide pools or control peptides (ViraFEST assay). Sample: CD4+ T cells from blood, cultured in vitro, taken before SARS-CoV-2 vaccination. These receptors were collected from a human donor who received a COVID-19 vaccine.

This clonotype was seen only a few times. The V gene is TRBV4-1, the J gene TRBJ2-3; D gene unclear. The V gene lost 1 base and the J gene lost 0 bases, with 5 bases spanning the gap. The CDR3 runs to 14 residues. Germline CDR1 is MGHRA and CDR2 is YSYEKL. CDR3 in amino acids: CASSQVGSTDTQYF. The DNA for the CDR3 is TGCGCCAGCAGCCAAGTGGGTAGCACAGATACGCAGTATTTT.

The J gene is TRBJ2-5, the V gene TRBV6-1; 9 positions match TRBD1. Trimming cost V 2 bases and J 4 bases; bases outside gene matches: 8. Germline values: CDR1 MNHNS, CDR2 SASEGT. CDR3 size: 16 residues. CDR3 sequence: CASSEQRQGGGETQYF. DNA for the CDR3: TGTGCCAGCAGTGAACAAAGACAGGGGGGGGGAGAGACCCAGTACTTC.

This clonotype was observed a few times. V gene TRBV12-3 or TRBV12-4 combines with J gene TRBJ2-3; D not certain. Trimming stripped 3 bases from V and 3 bases from J, with 1 base between. The CDR3 covers 11 residues. Here the CDR3 reads CASSFTDTQYF. CDR3 bases: TGTGCCAGCAGTTTTACAGATACGCAGTATTTT.

This clonotype appeared once. This chain joins TRBV5-1 and TRBJ1-1, with a tentative D call TRBD1 (6 bases). Trimming pared 0 bases from V and 5 bases from J, leaving 11 bases between. The CDR3 extends over 14 amino acids. CDR1 is SGHRS, CDR2 YFSETQ, per germline. For the CDR3, the DNA is TGCGCCAGCAGCTTGGGAGGGGGTCAGACTGAAGCTTTCTTT. It encodes CASSLGGGQTEAFF.

In its sample, this clonotype was seen a few times. The V gene is TRBV12-5, the J gene TRBJ1-1; D not certain. V shed 3 bases and J shed 1 base, with 6 bases lying between them. This CDR3 comprises 13 residues. Germline CDR1 and CDR2: LGHNT and FRNRAP. CDR3 region: CASGLKENTEAFF. CDR3 in DNA: TGTGCTAGTGGTTTAAAGGAGAACACTGAAGCTTTCTTT.

The V gene is TRBV12-3 or TRBV12-4, the J gene TRBJ2-3; 8 positions match TRBD2. This CDR3 is built from 17 residues. V lost 1 base to trimming and J lost 2 bases; unmatched junction nucleotides: 8. The CDR3 nucleotides read TGTGCCAGCAGTTTAGGTACGGCGGGGGGTTACACAGATACGCAGTATTTT. This gives the protein CASSLGTAGGYTDTQYF.